Reported below is one T cell receptor beta chain. V lost 6 bases and J lost 3; bases outside the gene matches: 6. This CDR3 is 15 amino acids long. Looked up from germline, CDR1 is SNHLY and CDR2 is FYNNEI. These data originate in a study of OX40 agonist ivuxolimab in advanced cancers. TCRdb's table, derived via immunoSEQ multiplex PCR, lists solely in-frame clones and lacks some. This sample yields 15,000 to 25,000 clones, of which nearly 85% are seen a single time; around 52% belongs to the top ten. The source material was CD4+ or CD8+ T cells sorted from blood, sampled in a trial of the OX40 agonist ivuxolimab. The sequence was obtained from an adult with an advanced solid tumor such as melanoma, head and neck, liver or kidney cancer. The chain recombines TRBV2 with TRBJ2-4; 9 bases are shared with TRBD1. This CDR3 is CASSPPGQGKNIQYF. CDR3 DNA sequence: TGTGCCAGCAGCCCACCGGGACAGGGCAAAAACATTCAGTACTTC.